These 10 T cell receptor beta chains were all obtained from the same sample, sequenced in a study of graft-versus-host responses after intestinal transplantation. Sequencing was performed with immunoSEQ multiplex PCR; in TCRdb, only in-frame clones are kept and a portion is missing. The data hold over 35,000 clones, with about 90% observed a single time. The sample in question was PBMCs, obtained 300 to 320 days after intestinal transplant. Source of these receptors: a human patient who received an intestinal transplant, so some T cells may come from the graft donor.

The chain is built from TRBV2 and TRBJ2-7; D not resolved. With 1 base removed from V and 1 base from J, the gap between germline ends came to 8 bases. This CDR3 is built from 14 residues. From germline, CDR1 is SNHLY and CDR2 FYNNEI. CDR3 sequence: CASSEDTASYEQYF. In DNA form, the CDR3 reads TGTGCCAGCAGTGAAGACACAGCGTCCTACGAGCAGTACTTC.

CDR3 bases: TGTGCCATCAGTGAGGGGGACAGGGGAAGTCAGCCCCAGCATTTT. This encodes CAISEGDRGSQPQHF. This sequence joins TRBV10-3 and TRBJ1-5; 10 positions match TRBD1. The V gene end was trimmed by 2 bases and the J gene end by 6 bases; junction bases not matched to a gene: 4. The CDR3 is 15 amino acids. The germline gives CDR1 ENHRY, CDR2 SYGVKD.

The CDR3 bases are TGTGCCAGCAGCCCCCGGGACTACCAACAAGAGACCCAGTACTTC. It codes for CASSPRDYQQETQYF. The rearrangement uses TRBV5-4 and TRBJ2-5; 7 nucleotides align to TRBD2. This CDR3 comprises 15 residues. Germline CDR1 SGHNT, CDR2 YYREEE (reference sequence). V trimming: 4 bases; J trimming: 2 bases; junction bases outside the gene matches: 8.

The chain combines TRBV11-2 with TRBJ1-3; 11 bases are shared with TRBD1. Germline V gene lookup returns CDR1 SGHAT and CDR2 FQNNGV. This CDR3 has 17 amino acids. Trimming removed 3 bases from V and 0 bases from J; junction bases left unmatched: 4. CDR3 sequence: CASSFAGTGGSGNTIYF. The CDR3 DNA reads as TGTGCCAGCAGCTTCGCCGGGACAGGGGGCTCTGGAAACACCATATATTTT.

This clone was seen just once. V usage is TRBV28 and J usage is TRBJ2-3, with D possibly being TRBD2 (5 bases). Deletions cut 4 bases from V and 2 bases from J, with 22 bases between. The germline V gene encodes CDR1 MDHEN and CDR2 SYDVKM. The CDR3 contains 18 residues. CDR3 bases: TGTGCCAGCAGTTCGCCTTGGCACTCTAGCTTCCACACAGATACGCAGTATTTT. This translates into CASSSPWHSSFHTDTQYF.

The V gene is TRBV6-5, the J gene TRBJ1-2, with D possibly matching TRBD1 (6 bases). Deletions cut 5 bases from V and 1 base from J, with 14 bases between. The CDR3 contains 15 residues. Germline CDR1 and CDR2: MNHEY and SVGAGI. In DNA form, the CDR3 reads TGTGCCAGCAGTCACGGGGGGGGCGGTAACTATGGCTACACCTTC. This sequence encodes CASSHGGGGNYGYTF.

This clone was detected only once. V and J are TRBV7-9 and TRBJ2-1; 7 nucleotides line up with TRBD2. Trimming took 4 bases from V and 7 from J; bases not matched to a gene: 4. Looked up from germline, CDR1 is SEHNR and CDR2 is FQNEAQ (reference sequence). This CDR3 contains 13 residues. Here the CDR3 reads CASSSTSQNEQFF. CDR3 coding DNA: TGTGCCAGCAGCTCGACTAGCCAGAATGAGCAGTTCTTC.

The chain combines TRBV27 with TRBJ2-1, with 11 bases identical to TRBD2. From germline, CDR1 is MNHEY and CDR2 SMNVEV (reference sequence). The CDR3 runs 16 residues. The V segment lost 2 bases and the J segment 3 bases; nucleotides outside the gene matches: 3. DNA for the CDR3: TGTGCCAGCAGTTTAAGGGGGACTAGCGGCTACAATGAGCAGTTCTTC. It yields the protein CASSLRGTSGYNEQFF.

The CDR3 DNA follows: TGTGCCAGCGGGAGAACTAGCGGGATAGCCGGGGAGCTGTTTTTT. It is translated as CASGRTSGIAGELFF. This chain connects TRBV7-2 to TRBJ2-2, with 10 bases identical to TRBD2. Germline values: CDR1 SGHTA, CDR2 FQGNSA. Germline trimming cut 8 bases from V and 6 bases from J; bases unmatched to any gene: 9. The CDR3 loop spans 15 amino acids.

For the CDR3, the DNA is TGTGCCAGCAGCTTAGGATATCGGGAGGTGGCTAACTATGGCTACACCTTC. Translating it yields CASSLGYREVANYGYTF. This chain joins TRBV7-2 and TRBJ1-2; D remains ambiguous. The germline gives CDR1 SGHTA, CDR2 FQGNSA. This CDR3 comprises 17 residues. Trimming removed 1 base from V and 0 bases from J, with 15 bases in between.